The 16 T cell receptor beta chains given below trace back to one sample, sequenced in a study of shared clonotypes between healthy human individuals. Sequencing was performed with immunoSEQ multiplex PCR; in TCRdb, only in-frame clones are kept and a portion is missing. The sample includes about 450,000 clones, roughly 78% seen only once; the top ten take approximately 12%. The specimen sequenced was PBMCs. The receptors come from a woman aged 40 to 49 in good health. Some clones in this sample may be carry-over from other donors' samples.

As for this clone: A read error may account for a junction end that differs from germline. This chain connects TRBV2 to TRBJ1-1; D is perhaps TRBD1 (5 bases). Germline CDR1 and CDR2: SNHLY and FYNNEI. The CDR3 sequence is 15 residues long. This CDR3 reads CASRPLAGEGTEAVF. The CDR3 DNA reads as TGTGCCAGCAGACCCCTGGCGGGGGAGGGCACTGAAGCTGTCTTT.

This chain links TRBV7-8 with TRBJ2-7, with 12 bases matching TRBD1. The CDR3 is made up of 14 amino acids. V lost 9 bases to trimming and J lost 4 bases; unmatched junction nucleotides: 7. Germline loops: CDR1 SGHVS, CDR2 FQNEAQ. In DNA, the CDR3 is TGTGCCAGGTTGGGGGACAGGGGGCCGTACGAGCAGTACTTC. It translates to CARLGDRGPYEQYF.

This chain links TRBV7-9 with TRBJ2-1; 14 bases map to TRBD2. Germline V CDR1 and CDR2: SEHNR, FQNEAQ (reference sequence). The CDR3 totals 16 residues. V dropped 5 bases and J dropped 6; count of bases not matched to a gene: 6. The CDR3 loop is CASSMGLAGVVNEQFF. The CDR3, as DNA: TGTGCCAGCAGCATGGGACTAGCGGGAGTTGTCAATGAGCAGTTCTTC. Complete variable domain (other parts from reference TRBV7-9 and TRBJ2-1): DTGVSQNPRHKITKRGQNVTFRCDPISEHNRLYWYRQTLGQGPEFLTYFQNEAQLEKSRLLSDRFSAERPKGSFSTLEIQRTEQGDSAMYLCASSMGLAGVVNEQFFGPGTRLTVL.

This clone was seen only a few times. The chain carries TRBV6-1 and TRBJ2-1, with 7 bases aligning to TRBD1. The CDR3 sequence is 15 residues long. With 1 base clipped from V and 3 bases from J, the junction kept 3 bases outside the gene matches. The V gene's germline CDR1 is MNHNS and CDR2 SASEGT. The CDR3 region has the DNA TGTGCCAGCAGTGAAGACGGGACAGACTACAATGAGCAGTTCTTC. Its protein product is CASSEDGTDYNEQFF.

The genes are TRBV29-1 and TRBJ2-1; possibly TRBD2 for D (6 bases). V was cut by 3 bases and J by 6 bases, with 12 bases left in between. Germline V gives CDR1 SQVTM, CDR2 ANQGSEA. The CDR3 length is 13 residues. The CDR3: CSVDSWDFNEQFF. CDR3 in DNA: TGCAGCGTTGATTCATGGGACTTCAATGAGCAGTTCTTC.

This clone was seen ten or more times. The rearrangement joins TRBV5-3 to TRBJ2-1; no reliable D call. TRBV5-3 is placed among ORFs of uncertain function. CDR3 length equals 15 residues. V was pared by 1 base and J by 0 bases, with 8 bases between. CDR3 residues: CARSLPNTSYNEQFF. The CDR3 coding sequence is TGTGCCAGAAGCTTGCCCAACACCTCCTACAATGAGCAGTTCTTC.

V is TRBV25-1 and J is TRBJ2-5, with D possibly matching TRBD2 (6 bases). The CDR3 spans 14 residues. V lost 4 bases and J 4 bases, leaving 13 bases between the germline ends. CDR1 MGHDK and CDR2 SYGVNS come from the germline V gene. The CDR3 here is CASSGLGEAETQYF. For the CDR3, the DNA is TGTGCCAGCAGTGGACTAGGGGAGGCAGAGACCCAGTACTTC.

The chain recombines TRBV10-2 with TRBJ2-3, with D unclear. Germline V gene data show CDR1 as WSHSY and CDR2 as SAAADI. CDR3 size: 15 residues. Trimming took off 0 bases at V and 0 bases at J, with 7 bases between the two ends. Written as DNA, the CDR3 is TGCGCCAGCAGTGAGTCGAGATCTAGCACAGATACGCAGTATTTT. As protein: CASSESRSSTDTQYF.

This clone was seen only a few times. A far larger clone is a single base away, which makes a read error likely. This chain links TRBV7-2 with TRBJ2-7; no clear D. There are 11 residues in the CDR3. Looked up from germline, CDR1 is SGHTA and CDR2 is FQGNSA. V dropped 5 bases and J dropped 0 bases, with 2 bases sitting between them. The CDR3 loop reads CASSHSYEQYF. The CDR3 region has the DNA TGTGCCAGCAGCCACTCCTACGAGCAGTACTTC.

The chain links TRBV28 to TRBJ2-3, with 10 bases lining up with TRBD1. CDR1 and CDR2 (germline): MDHEN, SYDVKM. Losses at the gene ends were 3 bases for V and 7 bases for J; bases not matched to a gene: 13. This CDR3 region has 17 residues. The CDR3: CASSFGGATGGSNTQYF. The CDR3 DNA follows: TGTGCCAGCAGTTTTGGGGGGGCGACAGGGGGCTCAAATACGCAGTATTTT.

CDR3 DNA: TGTGCCAGCAGCTTAGACACATCCTACAATGAGCAGTTCTTC. The encoded protein is CASSLDTSYNEQFF. The chain joins TRBV7-9 to TRBJ2-1; D remains ambiguous. The CDR3 runs 14 residues. The V gene lost 1 base and the J gene lost 1 base, with 5 bases spanning the gap. The germline V gene encodes CDR1 SEHNR and CDR2 FQNEAQ (reference sequence).

The J gene is TRBJ2-3, the V gene TRBV19; 7 bases line up with TRBD1. In germline, CDR1 is LNHDA, CDR2 SQIVND (reference sequence). This CDR3 contains 16 residues. Losses at the gene ends were 4 bases for V and 2 bases for J; bases not matched to a gene: 9. DNA for the CDR3: TGTGCCAGTAGTACCCGACAGGGTTCGGCCACAGATACGCAGTATTTT. Its translation is CASSTRQGSATDTQYF.

The chain joins TRBV5-6 to TRBJ1-5, with 8 bases aligning to TRBD1. The V gene end was trimmed by 0 bases and the J gene end by 3 bases; junction bases not matched to a gene: 5. The CDR3 totals 16 residues. Germline CDR1 and CDR2: SGHDT and YYEEEE. CDR3 protein: CASSLGQGTINQPQHF. As DNA, the CDR3 is TGTGCCAGCAGCTTGGGACAGGGGACCATCAATCAGCCCCAGCATTTT.

The chain couples TRBV5-1 to TRBJ2-4; the match to TRBD2 covers 12 bases. Trimming took 4 bases from V and 5 from J; bases not matched to a gene: 4. The CDR3 is 15 residues long. The germline gives CDR1 SGHRS, CDR2 YFSETQ. CDR3 bases: TGCGCCAGCAGCCTAGCGGGAGGGGCCCAAAACATTCAGTACTTC. Its protein product is CASSLAGGAQNIQYF.

V usage is TRBV28 and J usage is TRBJ2-7, with 13 bases that match TRBD2. This CDR3 contains 16 residues. Germline V gives CDR1 MDHEN, CDR2 SYDVKM. V lost 5 bases to trimming and J lost 7 bases; unmatched junction nucleotides: 11. This CDR3 is CASSPPLAGGRLEQYF. The CDR3 region has the DNA TGTGCCAGCAGTCCGCCACTAGCGGGAGGGCGGTTGGAGCAGTACTTC.

This clone was detected a few times. This chain links TRBV28 with TRBJ2-5; D uncertain. V was clipped by 10 bases and J by 2 bases, with 11 bases between them. The CDR3 extends over 12 amino acids. Germline CDR1 MDHEN, CDR2 SYDVKM. The CDR3 loop reads CATLALQETQYF. In nucleotides, the CDR3 is TGTGCCACCTTGGCGCTACAAGAGACCCAGTACTTC.